This is a list of T cell receptor beta chains from one sample in a study of regulatory T cells in long-lasting Graves disease. One entry per CDR3 protein results from TCRdb running MiXCR on the multiplex PCR reads. This table holds around 430,000 distinct CDR3 sequences, about 22% found once. This specimen consisted of peripheral blood mononuclear cells (PBMCs), obtained when the disease was refractory, from a patient treated with antithyroid drugs. The receptors were sampled from a female donor with Graves disease. Both conserved end residues are part of each CDR3. A D gene is named only where the DNA matches it firmly. Expanded clones are given a class, and other clones once, few, many or no size at all.

D,J,V,size,CDR3,DNA
NA,TRBJ2-7,TRBV12-3/TRBV12-4,many,CASKTESYEQYF,TGTGCCAGCAAGACAGAGAGCTACGAGCAGTACTTC
TRBD1,TRBJ1-6,TRBV11-2,NA,CASSWTGGHNSPLHF,TGTGCCAGCAGCTGGACAGGGGGCCATAATTCACCCCTCCACTTT
NA,TRBJ2-5,TRBV4-3,once,CASSQDREGLRATQYF,TGCGCCAGCAGCCAAGATCGCGAGGGGTTAAGGGCGACCCAGTACTTC
NA,TRBJ1-5,TRBV12-3/TRBV12-4,many,CASSPPGGGDGNQPQHF,TGTGCCAGCAGTCCACCCGGGGGGGGGGATGGCAATCAGCCCCAGCATTTT
NA,TRBJ2-7,TRBV3-1,NA,CASSQDAGAEGEQYF,TGTGCCAGCAGCCAAGATGCCGGGGCCGAGGGCGAGCAGTACTTC
NA,TRBJ1-3,TRBV30,once,CAWKLGGNTIYF,TGTGCCTGGAAGCTGGGGGGAAACACCATATATTTT
TRBD1,TRBJ2-2,TRBV27,NA,CASRNRGNGELFF,TGTGCCAGCAGGAACAGGGGAAACGGGGAGCTGTTTTTT
NA,TRBJ1-2,TRBV14,NA,CASSQTTGGRGYTF,TGTGCCAGCAGCCAAACCACAGGAGGACGGGGCTACACCTTC
TRBD1,TRBJ2-7,TRBV13,NA,CASSLRDSTYEQYF,TGTGCCAGCAGCCTCCGGGACAGCACCTACGAGCAGTACTTC
TRBD1,TRBJ2-6,TRBV12-5,many,CASGSDRGRTGANVLTF,TGTGCTAGTGGTTCGGACAGGGGGCGTACTGGGGCCAACGTCCTGACTTTC
TRBD1,TRBJ2-7,TRBV4-1,NA,CASSFMDRGSPYEQYF,TGCGCCAGCAGTTTTATGGACAGGGGTTCTCCTTACGAGCAGTACTTC
NA,TRBJ2-5,TRBV20-1,many,CSARATQKETQYF,TGCAGTGCTAGAGCGACTCAAAAGGAGACCCAGTACTTC
TRBD1,TRBJ1-5,TRBV19,few,CASSRQGASQPQHF,TGTGCCAGTAGCCGACAGGGGGCATCACAGCCCCAGCATTTT
NA,TRBJ1-1,TRBV6-1,many,CASSVDRRNTEAFF,TGTGCCAGCAGTGTCGACAGACGGAACACTGAAGCTTTCTTT
TRBD1,TRBJ2-7,TRBV11-2,NA,CASSPVGDRGIGQYF,TGTGCCAGCTCACCCGTGGGGGACAGGGGAATAGGGCAGTACTTC
NA,TRBJ1-6,TRBV7-6,many,CASSLGRGIRSPLHF,TGTGCCAGCAGCCTAGGGCGGGGAATTAGGTCACCCCTCCACTTT
NA,TRBJ2-6,TRBV7-2,few,CASSLAWNSGANVLTF,TGTGCCAGCAGCTTAGCTTGGAACTCTGGGGCCAACGTCCTGACTTTC
TRBD1,TRBJ1-5,TRBV28,many,CASSPTGDQPQHF,TGTGCCAGCAGTCCAACAGGGGATCAGCCCCAGCATTTT
NA,TRBJ1-3,TRBV30,once,CAWRSRPGNTIYF,TGTGCCTGGAGGTCCCGACCTGGAAACACCATATATTTT
TRBD2,TRBJ2-2,TRBV11-3,few,CASSLSFGGNGELFF,TGTGCCAGCAGCTTATCGTTCGGGGGGAACGGGGAGCTGTTTTTT
TRBD2,TRBJ2-1,TRBV20-1,NA,CSASFRGGNEQFF,TGCAGTGCTAGCTTCCGGGGAGGGAATGAGCAGTTCTTC
TRBD1,TRBJ1-1,TRBV5-1,NA,CASSLRTGGDTEAFF,TGCGCCAGCAGCTTACGAACAGGGGGGGACACTGAAGCTTTCTTT
NA,TRBJ1-1,TRBV28,many,CASSFGTGGNTEAFF,TGTGCCAGCAGTTTCGGTACAGGCGGGAACACTGAAGCTTTCTTT
TRBD1,TRBJ1-1,TRBV12-3/TRBV12-4,many,CASSFDREWLGVSEAFF,TGTGCCAGCAGTTTCGACAGGGAATGGTTAGGAGTTAGTGAAGCTTTCTTT
NA,TRBJ2-1,TRBV4-1,NA,CASSHTSRGGLNEQFF,TGCGCCAGCAGCCACACATCGAGGGGGGGTCTCAATGAGCAGTTCTTC
NA,TRBJ2-7,TRBV28,many,CASGVNEQYF,TGTGCCAGCGGGGTAAACGAGCAGTACTTC
NA,TRBJ2-2,TRBV19,NA,CASSSASRRNTGELFF,TGTGCCAGTAGTTCCGCTTCCCGGCGCAACACCGGGGAGCTGTTTTTT
NA,TRBJ1-2,TRBV7-2,NA,CASSLNRAGYGYTF,TGTGCCAGCAGCTTAAACAGGGCAGGCTATGGCTACACCTTC
TRBD1,TRBJ1-5,TRBV2,many,CASSEEAGQISNQPQHF,TGTGCCAGCAGTGAGGAGGCGGGACAGATAAGCAATCAGCCCCAGCATTTT
TRBD2,TRBJ2-7,TRBV28,few,CASRIAGNSYEQYF,TGTGCCAGCAGAATAGCGGGGAATTCCTACGAGCAGTACTTC
TRBD1,TRBJ1-6,TRBV27,NA,CASSLKGAQYNSPLHF,TGTGCCAGCAGTTTAAAGGGGGCGCAATATAATTCACCCCTCCACTTT
NA,TRBJ2-7,TRBV6-2/TRBV6-3,NA,CASSYEFRSYEQYF,TGTGCCAGCAGTTACGAGTTCCGCTCCTACGAGCAGTACTTC
TRBD1,TRBJ1-6,TRBV28,many,CASTNPGQGSYNSPLHF,TGTGCCAGCACCAACCCGGGACAGGGGTCCTATAATTCACCCCTCCACTTT
NA,TRBJ1-2,TRBV10-2,many,CASSEGRAAGYTF,TGCGCCAGCAGTGAGGGTAGGGCGGCAGGCTACACCTTC
TRBD1,TRBJ2-1,TRBV12-5,NA,CASGLAVTTGKGNEQFF,TGTGCTAGTGGTTTGGCCGTTACGACAGGGAAAGGCAATGAGCAGTTCTTC
TRBD1,TRBJ2-7,TRBV12-3/TRBV12-4,many,CASSKAGTGVYEQYF,TGTGCCAGCAGCAAAGCCGGGACAGGGGTTTACGAGCAGTACTTC
NA,TRBJ1-2,TRBV25-1,many,CASRTNDGYGGYTF,TGTGCCAGCAGGACGAACGACGGCTATGGGGGCTACACCTTC
TRBD1,TRBJ1-2,TRBV20-1,NA,CSAIPPGGYYGYTF,TGCAGTGCTATCCCCCCAGGGGGCTACTATGGCTACACCTTC
TRBD2,TRBJ2-1,TRBV28,NA,CASREPSGPYNEQFF,TGTGCCAGCAGGGAACCTAGCGGACCCTACAATGAGCAGTTCTTC
NA,TRBJ2-5,TRBV28,many,CASSPREASRETQYF,TGTGCCAGCAGTCCCCGAGAAGCAAGCCGGGAGACCCAGTACTTC